Described below is a single T cell receptor beta chain sequence and its context. Its antigen remains unidentified. Generated by immunoSEQ multiplex PCR, the TCRdb table keeps only in-frame clones and is missing some. In the table there are some 88,000 clones, 90% of which are singletons. These data belong to a study of T cell responses to AZD1222 COVID-19 vaccine. Study-level points and caveats: White British ancestry dominated among donors, who included more females, and clonal diversity was possibly underestimated. Distributed over spike, vaccine-associated CD4 TCRs predominated at 160-218 and 743-854. Seropositive AZD1222 recipients at baseline numbered only five to seven. When two AZD1222 doses had been given, Spike-specific TCR breadth and depth rose.

Material: peripheral blood, obtained 28 days after the second AZD1222 dose. This TCR derives from an adult who received the AZD1222 COVID-19 vaccine.

This CDR3 reads CASSQGAGANTGELFF. The CDR3 region has the DNA TGCGCCAGCAGCCAAGGAGCAGGCGCGAACACCGGGGAGCTGTTTTTT. The chain is built from TRBV4-1 and TRBJ2-2; D is uncertain. V was pared by 1 base and J by 0 bases, with 9 bases between. CDR1 and CDR2 from the germline V gene are MGHRA and YSYEKL. The CDR3 spans 16 residues.